This T cell receptor (beta chain) was identified during a study of shared clonotypes between healthy human individuals. The V and J ends lost 3 bases and 6 bases respectively, with 18 bases between them. There are 16 residues in the CDR3. Germline lookup yields CDR1 LNHDA and CDR2 SQIVND (reference sequence). Naivety among CD8 cells was defined by CD45RO negativity and positive CCR7 selection, thereby excluding terminally differentiated effector memory CD45RA+ cells. The study drew its donors from healthy HIV-negative adults without recent acute infections or vaccinations. This clone was recorded only once. Original data processing: Junction-only sequences without quality scores came from ImmunoSEQ, so filtering differed. Profiled with immunoSEQ multiplex PCR; TCRdb holds only in-frame clones, not every one. That table gives V, J and clone size, and the DNA gave D and trimming. In the table there are around 1.9 million clones, approximately 94% of which are singletons.

The V gene is TRBV19, the J gene TRBJ1-5; D possibly corresponds to TRBD1 (5 bases). The sequence was obtained from a man between 18 and 35 years old in good health. Some clones in this sample may be carry-over from other donors' samples. Source material: naive CD8+ T cells from PBMCs. The CDR3 spells CASSIDGAGWAQPQHF. Here the CDR3 DNA reads TGTGCCAGTAGTATTGACGGGGCTGGGTGGGCTCAGCCCCAGCATTTT.